Shown below are 23 T cell receptor beta chains from a single sample sequenced in a study of shared clonotypes between healthy human individuals. Data came from immunoSEQ multiplex PCR; TCRdb stores just in-frame clones and leaves some out. The profile shows hundreds of thousands of clones, approximately 95% of them singletons. Naive CD8 populations comprised CD45RO-negative cells positively selected for CCR7, excluding terminally differentiated effector memory CD45RA+ cells. The sample comprised naive CD8+ T cells sorted from blood. The receptor set was obtained from a woman in her twenties or thirties in good health.

V is TRBV4-2 and J is TRBJ2-1; D uncertain. Trimming shortened V by 1 base and J by 0 bases, and 13 bases separated the two germline ends. The CDR3 length is 17 residues. Germline V gives CDR1 LGHNA, CDR2 YNFKEQ. CDR3 loop: CASSQALDLSSYNEQFF. The CDR3, as DNA: TGTGCCAGCAGCCAAGCACTCGACCTGAGCTCCTACAATGAGCAGTTCTTC.

As to this clone: The sample contains more than one DNA sequence encoding this CDR3. The gene calls are TRBV5-4 and TRBJ2-7; 9 nucleotides match TRBD2. This CDR3 comprises 14 residues. Germline lookup yields CDR1 SGHNT and CDR2 YYREEE (reference sequence). V dropped 2 bases and J dropped 7; count of bases not matched to a gene: 7. The CDR3 nucleotides are TGTGCCAGCAGCTTTGCGGGAGGGCCGGGGGAGCAGTACTTC. It specifies CASSFAGGPGEQYF.

The rearrangement links TRBV19 to TRBJ1-5; D not resolved. Germline loops: CDR1 LNHDA, CDR2 SQIVND (reference sequence). CDR3 length: 16 amino acids. V lost 0 bases, J lost 3 bases, and 12 bases lay in between. The CDR3 coding sequence is TGTGCCAGTAGTATAGATTTGGAGATTTTCAATCAGCCCCAGCATTTT. Its protein product is CASSIDLEIFNQPQHF. The whole variable domain, remainder taken from reference TRBV19 and TRBJ1-5, is DGGITQSPKYLFRKEGQNVTLSCEQNLNHDAMYWYRQDPGQGLRLIYYSQIVNDFQKGDIAEGYSVSREKKESFPLTVTSAQKNPTAFYLCASSIDLEIFNQPQHFGDGTRLSIL.

Regarding this clone: Other nucleotide sequences from this sample produce the same CDR3. This sequence joins TRBV20-1 and TRBJ2-7; D gene ambiguous. Between the trimmed V and J ends, which lost 6 bases and 4 bases, there was a span of 10 bases. This CDR3 comprises 11 residues. Looked up from germline, CDR1 is DFQATT and CDR2 is SNEGSKA (reference sequence). In DNA, the CDR3 is TGCAGTGCGAGGATTGGATACGAGCAGTACTTC. Translated: CSARIGYEQYF.

V and J are TRBV5-6 and TRBJ2-5; D possibly corresponds to TRBD2 (6 bases). CDR3 length: 13 amino acids. Trimming shortened V by 2 bases and J by 5 bases, and 10 bases separated the two germline ends. Germline V gene lookup returns CDR1 SGHDT and CDR2 YYEEEE. CDR3 protein: CASSFDLAETQYF. CDR3 sequence (DNA): TGTGCCAGCAGCTTCGACCTAGCGGAGACCCAGTACTTC. Full variable domain (rest looked up from reference TRBV5-6 and TRBJ2-5): DAGVTQSPTHLIKTRGQQVTLRCSPKSGHDTVSWYQQALGQGPQFIFQYYEEEERQRGNFPDRFSGHQFPNYSSELNVNALLLGDSALYLCASSFDLAETQYFGPGTRLLVL.

The CDR3 spells CASSLVVKVAGGPADEQYF. CDR3 sequence (DNA): TGTGCCAGCAGTTTGGTGGTTAAGGTAGCGGGAGGCCCCGCGGACGAGCAGTACTTC. The chain has TRBV28 and TRBJ2-7, with TRBD2 matching 10 bases. The CDR3 has 19 residues. The V segment lost 3 bases and the J segment 5 bases; nucleotides outside the gene matches: 19. CDR1 MDHEN and CDR2 SYDVKM come from the germline V gene.

This chain uses TRBV28 with TRBJ2-1; tentative D call: TRBD2 (5 bases). CDR1 and CDR2 from the germline V gene are MDHEN and SYDVKM. The CDR3 has 15 amino acids. V was cut by 4 bases and J by 1 base, with 11 bases left in between. In DNA, the CDR3 is TGTGCCAGCAGTTCTAGCTTAACTTCCTACAATGAGCAGTTCTTC. Its translation: CASSSSLTSYNEQFF.

The chain joins TRBV21-1 to TRBJ2-5; no check of the table's D call, TRBD1, against the DNA was made. The J call is uncertain, as TRBJ2-7 better fits the DNA end. TRBV21-1 is flagged as a pseudogene. CDR3 length: 18 residues. The CDR3 region is CASSTSRGIDDTSYEQYF. CDR3 coding DNA: TGTGCCAGCAGCACCTCGAGGGGGATCGATGACACCTCCTACGAGCAGTACTTC.

This clone has only one observation. The chain uses TRBV5-5 and TRBJ2-3; TRBD2 might be the D (5 bases). This CDR3 has 14 amino acids. Trimming removed 4 bases at V and 3 bases at J, with 12 bases between. Germline CDR1 is SGHKS and CDR2 is YYEKEE (reference sequence). Here the CDR3 reads CASSPGLETDTQYF. CDR3 DNA: TGTGCCAGCAGCCCAGGACTGGAAACAGATACGCAGTATTTT. The full variable domain, rest sourced from reference TRBV5-5 and TRBJ2-3, is DAGVTQSPTHLIKTRGQQVTLRCSPISGHKSVSWYQQVLGQGPQFIFQYYEKEERGRGNFPDRFSARQFPNYSSELNVNALLLGDSALYLCASSPGLETDTQYFGPGTRLTVL.

This chain connects TRBV19 to TRBJ2-3, with TRBD2 as a possible D gene (6 bases). Per germline, CDR1 LNHDA and CDR2 SQIVND (reference sequence). The CDR3 has 16 amino acids. V lost 5 bases, J lost 1 base, and 16 bases lay in between. The CDR3 DNA reads as TGTGCCAGTAGTTCCCTGGGGGGTCTGGGCACAGATACGCAGTATTTT. Its translation is CASSSLGGLGTDTQYF.

The V and J genes are TRBV7-8 and TRBJ2-7; no firm D call. The V and J ends lost 0 bases and 0 bases respectively, with 9 bases between them. Germline V gives CDR1 SGHVS, CDR2 FQNEAQ. This CDR3 spans 15 amino acids. CDR3 residues: CASSLAPAVSYEQYF. CDR3 DNA sequence: TGTGCCAGCAGCTTAGCGCCGGCCGTCTCCTACGAGCAGTACTTC.

This chain joins TRBV2 and TRBJ1-2; D is unclear. The germline gives CDR1 SNHLY, CDR2 FYNNEI. V lost 5 bases and J 2 bases, leaving 12 bases between the germline ends. This CDR3 comprises 14 residues. The CDR3 protein is CASSQPSENYGYTF. The CDR3 DNA sequence: TGTGCCAGCAGTCAACCGTCAGAAAACTATGGCTACACCTTC.

The chain carries TRBV2 and TRBJ2-1; D not resolved. The CDR3 is made up of 11 amino acids. Trimming left V 4 bases short and J 8 bases short, with 6 bases between. Germline-derived CDR1 and CDR2 are SNHLY and FYNNEI. The CDR3 DNA sequence: TGTGCCAGCAGTGGAATGGATGAGCAGTTCTTC. It codes for CASSGMDEQFF.

The V gene is TRBV25-1, the J gene TRBJ2-7, with 7 bases identical to TRBD1. V was pared by 5 bases and J by 0 bases, with 4 bases of the junction left unmatched. The length of the CDR3 is 14 residues. CDR1 MGHDK and CDR2 SYGVNS come from the germline V gene. CDR3 protein: CASSSWDSSYEQYF. In DNA form, the CDR3 reads TGTGCCAGCAGTTCGTGGGACAGCTCCTACGAGCAGTACTTC.

V usage is TRBV5-1 and J usage is TRBJ1-1, with unresolved D. The CDR3 length is 14 residues. Germline lookup yields CDR1 SGHRS and CDR2 YFSETQ. V was pared by 0 bases and J by 0 bases, with 6 bases between. Here the CDR3 reads CASSLARMNTEAFF. In nucleotides, the CDR3 is TGCGCCAGCAGCTTGGCACGTATGAACACTGAAGCTTTCTTT.

The chain has TRBV29-1 and TRBJ2-2, with D perhaps matching TRBD1 (6 bases). The CDR3 runs 13 residues. The V end lost 3 bases, the J end lost 6 bases, and 11 bases lay between the germline ends. Germline V gene lookup returns CDR1 SQVTM and CDR2 ANQGSEA. The CDR3 bases are TGCAGCGTTGATGGGGGCGTCCCCGGGGAGCTGTTTTTT. Its protein product is CSVDGGVPGELFF.

Details on this clone: The sample carries other DNA sequences with the same CDR3. The rearrangement uses TRBV28 and TRBJ2-3, with a weak D call TRBD1 (6 bases). Trimming cost V 2 bases and J 3 bases, with 9 bases left between them. CDR3 length equals 14 residues. The germline gives CDR1 MDHEN, CDR2 SYDVKM. The CDR3 coding sequence is TGTGCCAGCAGTTTAGCAGGGGTGACAGATACGCAGTATTTT. Translated, it gives CASSLAGVTDTQYF.

The chain carries TRBV25-1 and TRBJ1-5, with D possibly being TRBD1 (5 bases). The CDR3 is made up of 13 amino acids. In germline, CDR1 is MGHDK, CDR2 SYGVNS. V lost 1 base, J lost 5 bases, and 6 bases lay in between. The CDR3 loop reads CASSELGDQPQHF. The CDR3 DNA follows: TGTGCCAGCAGTGAATTAGGGGATCAGCCCCAGCATTTT.

The V gene is TRBV5-4, the J gene TRBJ1-1, with a tentative D call TRBD1 (6 bases). The V gene lost 4 bases and the J gene lost 0 bases, with 13 bases spanning the gap. This CDR3 has 15 amino acids. Germline V lookup: CDR1 SGHNT, CDR2 YYREEE (reference sequence). This chain's CDR3 is CASSQRGGMNTEAFF. The CDR3 region has the DNA TGTGCCAGCAGCCAGAGGGGGGGAATGAACACTGAAGCTTTCTTT.

This clone came up once. The J gene is TRBJ2-7, the V gene TRBV28; D possibly corresponds to TRBD1 (6 bases). Trimming stripped 5 bases from V and 7 bases from J, with 21 bases between. Germline V gene lookup returns CDR1 MDHEN and CDR2 SYDVKM. This CDR3 has 15 amino acids. The CDR3: CASSVNRARSGEQYF. CDR3 in DNA: TGTGCCAGCAGTGTCAACAGGGCCCGCTCCGGAGAGCAGTACTTC.

The V call is TRBV27, the J call TRBJ1-2; D is possibly TRBD1 (5 bases). The germline V gene has CDR1 MNHEY and CDR2 SMNVEV (reference sequence). The CDR3 spans 13 residues. The V end was cut by 6 bases, the J end by 5 bases, with 13 bases between. CDR3 sequence: CASRAGGEYGYTF. The CDR3 DNA follows: TGTGCCAGCAGAGCGGGGGGAGAATATGGCTACACCTTC.

The chain uses TRBV6-1 and TRBJ1-2; TRBD1 agrees at 8 bases. The CDR3 has 14 amino acids. CDR1 and CDR2 from the germline V gene are MNHNS and SASEGT. V dropped 6 bases and J dropped 7; count of bases not matched to a gene: 10. This CDR3 is CASRVPGQAAGYTF. The CDR3 bases are TGTGCCAGCAGGGTTCCGGGACAGGCGGCTGGCTACACCTTC.

V is TRBV4-1 and J is TRBJ2-1, with D possibly TRBD2 on 5 matching bases. With 4 bases removed from V and 2 bases from J, the gap between germline ends came to 15 bases. The CDR3 sequence is 16 residues long. CDR1 MGHRA and CDR2 YSYEKL come from the germline V gene. The CDR3: CASSPAAAPPYNEQFF. As DNA, the CDR3 is TGCGCCAGCAGCCCAGCGGCCGCACCCCCCTACAATGAGCAGTTCTTC.